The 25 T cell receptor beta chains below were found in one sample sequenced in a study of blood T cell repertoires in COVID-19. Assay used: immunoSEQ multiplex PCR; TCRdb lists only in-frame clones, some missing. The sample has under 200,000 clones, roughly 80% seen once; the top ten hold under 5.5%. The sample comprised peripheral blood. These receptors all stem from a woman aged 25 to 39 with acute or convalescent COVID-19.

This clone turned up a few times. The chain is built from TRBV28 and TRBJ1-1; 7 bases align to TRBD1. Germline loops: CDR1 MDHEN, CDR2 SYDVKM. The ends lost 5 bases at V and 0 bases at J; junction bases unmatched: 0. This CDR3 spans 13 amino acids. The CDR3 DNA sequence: TGTGCCAGCAGTGGGACAGTGAACACTGAAGCTTTCTTT. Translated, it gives CASSGTVNTEAFF.

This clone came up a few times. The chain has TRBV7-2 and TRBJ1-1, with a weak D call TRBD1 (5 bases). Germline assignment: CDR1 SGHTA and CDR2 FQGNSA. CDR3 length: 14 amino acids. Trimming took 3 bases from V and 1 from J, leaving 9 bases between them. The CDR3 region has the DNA TGTGCCAGCAGCTTCGGACAATCGAACACTGAAGCTTTCTTT. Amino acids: CASSFGQSNTEAFF. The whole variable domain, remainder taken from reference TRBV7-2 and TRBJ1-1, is GAGVSQSPSNKVTEKGKDVELRCDPISGHTALYWYRQSLGQGLEFLIYFQGNSAPDKSGLPSDRFSAERTGGSVSTLTIQRTQQEDSAVYLCASSFGQSNTEAFFGQGTRLTVV.

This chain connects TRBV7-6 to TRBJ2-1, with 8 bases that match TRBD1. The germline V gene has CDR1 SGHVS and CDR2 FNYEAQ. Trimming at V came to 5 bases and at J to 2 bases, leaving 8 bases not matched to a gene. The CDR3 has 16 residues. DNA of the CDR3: TGTGCCAGCAGCCCTAGACAGGGGACGGCCTACAATGAGCAGTTCTTC. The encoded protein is CASSPRQGTAYNEQFF.

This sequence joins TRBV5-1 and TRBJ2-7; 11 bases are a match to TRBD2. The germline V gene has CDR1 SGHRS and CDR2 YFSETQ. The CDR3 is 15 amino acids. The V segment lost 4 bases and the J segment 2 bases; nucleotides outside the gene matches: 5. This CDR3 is CASSGSLAGAYEQYF. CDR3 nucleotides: TGCGCCAGCAGCGGATCACTAGCGGGAGCCTACGAGCAGTACTTC.

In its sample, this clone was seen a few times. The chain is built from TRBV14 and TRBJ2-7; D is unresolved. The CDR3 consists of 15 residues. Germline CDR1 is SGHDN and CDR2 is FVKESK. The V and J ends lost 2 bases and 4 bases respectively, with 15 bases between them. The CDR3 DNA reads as TGTGCCAGCAGCCAAAATTCTAACAGAAAGTACGAGCAGTACTTC. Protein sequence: CASSQNSNRKYEQYF.

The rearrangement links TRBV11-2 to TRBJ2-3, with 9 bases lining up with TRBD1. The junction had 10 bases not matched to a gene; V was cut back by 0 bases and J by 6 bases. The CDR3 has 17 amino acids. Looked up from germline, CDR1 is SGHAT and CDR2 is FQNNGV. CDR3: CASSLDDPGTGPDTQYF. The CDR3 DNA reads TGTGCCAGCAGCTTAGATGACCCCGGGACAGGGCCCGATACGCAGTATTTT.

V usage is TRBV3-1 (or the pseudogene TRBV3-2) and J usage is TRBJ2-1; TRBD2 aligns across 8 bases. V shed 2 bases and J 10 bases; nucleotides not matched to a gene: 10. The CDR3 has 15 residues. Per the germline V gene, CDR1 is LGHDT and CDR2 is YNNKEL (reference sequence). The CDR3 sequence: CASSQYLAGGVEQFF. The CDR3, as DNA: TGTGCCAGCAGCCAATATCTAGCGGGTGGGGTGGAGCAGTTCTTC.

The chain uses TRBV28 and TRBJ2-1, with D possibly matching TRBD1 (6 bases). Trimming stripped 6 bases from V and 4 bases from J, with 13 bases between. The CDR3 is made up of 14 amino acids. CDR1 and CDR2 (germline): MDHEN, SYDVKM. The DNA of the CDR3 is TGTGCCAGCAGGTCAGGACAGAGATACAATGAGCAGTTCTTC. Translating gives CASRSGQRYNEQFF. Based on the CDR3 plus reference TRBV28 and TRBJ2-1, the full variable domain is DVKVTQSSRYLVKRTGEKVFLECVQDMDHENMFWYRQDPGLGLRLIYFSYDVKMKEKGDIPEGYSVSREKKERFSLILESASTNQTSMYLCASRSGQRYNEQFFGPGTRLTVL.

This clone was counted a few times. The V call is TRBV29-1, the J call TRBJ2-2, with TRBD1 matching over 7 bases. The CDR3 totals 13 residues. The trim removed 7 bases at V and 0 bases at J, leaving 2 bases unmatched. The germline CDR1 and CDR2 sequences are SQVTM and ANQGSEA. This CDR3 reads CSGDSANTGELFF. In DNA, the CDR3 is TGCAGCGGGGACAGTGCGAACACCGGGGAGCTGTTTTTT.

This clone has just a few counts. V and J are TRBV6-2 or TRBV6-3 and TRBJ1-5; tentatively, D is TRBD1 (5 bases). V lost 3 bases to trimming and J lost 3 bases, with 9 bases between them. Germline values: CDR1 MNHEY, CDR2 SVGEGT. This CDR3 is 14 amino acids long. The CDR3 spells CASSYTGINQPQHF. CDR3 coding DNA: TGTGCCAGCAGTTATACAGGCATCAATCAGCCCCAGCATTTT.

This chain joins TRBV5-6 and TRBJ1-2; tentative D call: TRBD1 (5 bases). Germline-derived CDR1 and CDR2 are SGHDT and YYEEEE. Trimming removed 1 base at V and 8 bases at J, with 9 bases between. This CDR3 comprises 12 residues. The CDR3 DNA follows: TGTGCCAGCAGCTTGCCCACAGGCGGCTACACCTTC. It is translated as CASSLPTGGYTF.

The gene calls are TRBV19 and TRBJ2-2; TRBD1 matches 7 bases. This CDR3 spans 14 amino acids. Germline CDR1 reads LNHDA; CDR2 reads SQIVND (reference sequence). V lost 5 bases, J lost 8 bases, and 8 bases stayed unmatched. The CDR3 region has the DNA TGTGCCAGTAGTGCGTCTAACAGGGGTGGGGAGCTGTTTTTT. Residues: CASSASNRGGELFF. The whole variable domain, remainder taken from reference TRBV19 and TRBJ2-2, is DGGITQSPKYLFRKEGQNVTLSCEQNLNHDAMYWYRQDPGQGLRLIYYSQIVNDFQKGDIAEGYSVSREKKESFPLTVTSAQKNPTAFYLCASSASNRGGELFFGEGSRLTVL.

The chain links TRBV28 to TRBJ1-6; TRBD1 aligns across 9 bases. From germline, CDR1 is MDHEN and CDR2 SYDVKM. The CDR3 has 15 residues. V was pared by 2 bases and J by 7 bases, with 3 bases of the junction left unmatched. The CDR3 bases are TGTGCCAGCAGTTTACAGGGGACAGGGAATTCACCCCTCCACTTT. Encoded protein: CASSLQGTGNSPLHF.

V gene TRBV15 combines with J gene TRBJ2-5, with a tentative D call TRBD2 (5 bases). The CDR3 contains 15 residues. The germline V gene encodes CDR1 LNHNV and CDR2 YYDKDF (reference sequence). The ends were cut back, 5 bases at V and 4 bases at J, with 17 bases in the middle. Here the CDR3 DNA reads TGTGCCACCAGCCCTACGGGATCCTTGGGAGAGACCCAGTACTTC. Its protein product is CATSPTGSLGETQYF.

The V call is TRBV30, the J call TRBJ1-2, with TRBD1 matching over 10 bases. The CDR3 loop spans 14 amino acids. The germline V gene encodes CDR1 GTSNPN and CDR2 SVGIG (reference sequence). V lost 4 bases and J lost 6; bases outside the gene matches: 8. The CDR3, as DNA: TGTGCCTGGAATAGGGACAGGGGCGTAGATGGCTACACCTTC. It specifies CAWNRDRGVDGYTF.

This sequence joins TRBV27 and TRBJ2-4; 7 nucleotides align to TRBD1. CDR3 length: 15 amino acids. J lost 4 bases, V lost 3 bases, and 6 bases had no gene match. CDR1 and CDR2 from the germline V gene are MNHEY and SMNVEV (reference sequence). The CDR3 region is CASSFRTGPKNIQYF. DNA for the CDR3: TGTGCCAGCAGTTTCCGGACAGGCCCTAAAAACATTCAGTACTTC.

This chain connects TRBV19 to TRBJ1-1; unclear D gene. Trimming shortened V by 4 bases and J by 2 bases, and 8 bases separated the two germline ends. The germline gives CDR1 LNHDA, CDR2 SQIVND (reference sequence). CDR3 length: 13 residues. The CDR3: CASSTTVNTEAFF. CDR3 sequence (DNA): TGTGCCAGTAGTACTACAGTCAACACTGAAGCTTTCTTT.

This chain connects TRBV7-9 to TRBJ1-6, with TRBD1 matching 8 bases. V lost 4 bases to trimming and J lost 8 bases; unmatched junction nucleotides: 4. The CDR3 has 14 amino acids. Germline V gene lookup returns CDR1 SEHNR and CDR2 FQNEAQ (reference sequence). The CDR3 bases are TGTGCCAGCAGCTCCGGACAGGGTGATTCACCCCTCCACTTT. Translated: CASSSGQGDSPLHF. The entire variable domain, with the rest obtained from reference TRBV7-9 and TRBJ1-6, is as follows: DTGVSQNPRHKITKRGQNVTFRCDPISEHNRLYWYRQTLGQGPEFLTYFQNEAQLEKSRLLSDRFSAERPKGSFSTLEIQRTEQGDSAMYLCASSSGQGDSPLHFGNGTRLTVT.

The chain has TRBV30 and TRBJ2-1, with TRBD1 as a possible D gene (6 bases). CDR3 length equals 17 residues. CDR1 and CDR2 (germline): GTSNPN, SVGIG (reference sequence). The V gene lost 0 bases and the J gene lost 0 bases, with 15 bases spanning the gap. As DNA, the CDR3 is TGTGCCTGGAGTGTACTCGGACAGTTAAGCTCCTACAATGAGCAGTTCTTC. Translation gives CAWSVLGQLSSYNEQFF.

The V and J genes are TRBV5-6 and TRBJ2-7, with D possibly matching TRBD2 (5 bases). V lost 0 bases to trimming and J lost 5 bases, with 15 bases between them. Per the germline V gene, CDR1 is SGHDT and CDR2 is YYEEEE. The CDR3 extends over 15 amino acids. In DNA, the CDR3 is TGTGCCAGCAGCTTGGATCTTTCCCTAGCCAACGAGCAGTACTTC. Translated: CASSLDLSLANEQYF. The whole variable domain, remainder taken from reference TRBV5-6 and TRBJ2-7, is DAGVTQSPTHLIKTRGQQVTLRCSPKSGHDTVSWYQQALGQGPQFIFQYYEEEERQRGNFPDRFSGHQFPNYSSELNVNALLLGDSALYLCASSLDLSLANEQYFGPGTRLTVT.

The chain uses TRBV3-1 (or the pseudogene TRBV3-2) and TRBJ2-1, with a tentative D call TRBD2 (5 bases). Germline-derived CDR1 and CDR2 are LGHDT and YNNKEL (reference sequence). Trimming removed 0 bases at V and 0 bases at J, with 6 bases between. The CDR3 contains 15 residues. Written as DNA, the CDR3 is TGTGCCAGCAGCCAAGATGCGGGCTCCTACAATGAGCAGTTCTTC. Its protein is CASSQDAGSYNEQFF.

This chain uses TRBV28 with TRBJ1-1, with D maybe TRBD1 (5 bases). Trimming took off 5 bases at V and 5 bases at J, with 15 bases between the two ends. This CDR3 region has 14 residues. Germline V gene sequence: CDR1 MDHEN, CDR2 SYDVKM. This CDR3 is CASSPTRGMTEAFF. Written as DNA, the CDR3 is TGTGCCAGCAGTCCCACGCGGGGGATGACTGAAGCTTTCTTT.

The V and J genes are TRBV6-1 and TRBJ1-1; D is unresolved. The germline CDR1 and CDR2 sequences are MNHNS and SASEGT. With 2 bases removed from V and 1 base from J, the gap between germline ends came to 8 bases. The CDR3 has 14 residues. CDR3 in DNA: TGTGCCAGCAGTGAACTTCACAGGAACACTGAAGCTTTCTTT. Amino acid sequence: CASSELHRNTEAFF.

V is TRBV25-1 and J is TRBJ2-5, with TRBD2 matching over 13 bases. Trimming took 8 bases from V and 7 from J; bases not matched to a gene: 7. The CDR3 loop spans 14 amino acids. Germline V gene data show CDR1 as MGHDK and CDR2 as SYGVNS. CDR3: CASGGLAGAVTQYF. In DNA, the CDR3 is TGTGCCAGCGGCGGACTAGCGGGGGCGGTGACCCAGTACTTC. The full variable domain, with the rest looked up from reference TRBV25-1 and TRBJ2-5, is EADIYQTPRYLVIGTGKKITLECSQTMGHDKMYWYQQDPGMELHLIHYSYGVNSTEKGDLSSESTVSRIRTEHFPLTLESARPSHTSQYLCASGGLAGAVTQYFGPGTRLLVL.

The CDR3 sequence is CASTAGEFTDTQYF. The CDR3, as DNA: TGTGCCAGCACGGCGGGAGAGTTCACAGATACGCAGTATTTT. The genes are TRBV27 and TRBJ2-3; 7 bases align to TRBD2. With 7 bases clipped from V and 2 bases from J, the junction kept 6 bases outside the gene matches. CDR1 is MNHEY, CDR2 SMNVEV, per germline (reference sequence). The CDR3 is made up of 14 amino acids.